The clone carrying this T cell receptor (beta chain) appeared a few times. What it binds is not known. The data originate from a study of shared clonotypes between healthy human individuals. General study findings and limits: Generation probabilities were higher for clonotypes shared across all four sorted-subset donors than for unshared ones.

CDR3 size: 15 residues. J gave up 12 bases and V 4 bases, and 13 bases lay outside the gene matches. Germline lookup yields CDR1 SGHVS and CDR2 FQNEAQ. Genomic DNA belonging to each subset was distributed in equal measure over several immunoSEQ plates. The data were produced by immunoSEQ multiplex PCR, yet TCRdb's version contains in-frame clones alone and is incomplete. The sample lists 1 million to 1.2 million clones, about 72% occurring once. Sequencing was carried out using memory CD4+ T cells from PBMCs. Subset described: CD45RA-negative fraction. The genes are TRBV7-8 and TRBJ1-2; TRBD1 agrees at 11 bases. The sequence was collected from a man between 18 and 35 years old in good health. Some clones in this sample may be carry-over from other donors' samples. In DNA, the CDR3 is TGTGCCAGCAGCTCCACTCCGGGACAGGGGGTCCGTCACACCTTC. It is translated as CASSSTPGQGVRHTF.